This entry concerns a single TCR beta chain. The source of the sample is a study of blood T cell repertoires in COVID-19. Whole-study context: Whether acute or convalescent, the COVID-19 samples came from the United States, Italy and Spain. PBMCs, B-cell-depleted T cells, or T cells were the source of the cDNA or gDNA that made up the material.

The CDR3 runs 15 residues. The ends lost 3 bases at V and 5 bases at J; junction bases unmatched: 5. Per the germline V gene, CDR1 is SGHRS and CDR2 is YFSETQ. Original data processing: Using reference gene primer amplification, nucleated cell counts were estimated. TCRdb's table, derived via immunoSEQ multiplex PCR, lists solely in-frame clones and lacks some. V, J and clone size are taken as reported in that table, and D and trimming were inferred from the DNA itself. The repertoire includes about 140,000 clones, about 82% of them detected once, and around 2.9% sits in the top ten. The receptor comes from a man aged 45-65 years with acute or convalescent COVID-19. The rearrangement uses TRBV5-1 and TRBJ2-4; 10 bases line up with TRBD1. Sequencing was done on a sample of peripheral blood. The CDR3 DNA sequence: TGCGCCAGCAGCTGGGCCGGGACAGGGGAAAACATTCAGTACTTC. Its protein product is CASSWAGTGENIQYF.